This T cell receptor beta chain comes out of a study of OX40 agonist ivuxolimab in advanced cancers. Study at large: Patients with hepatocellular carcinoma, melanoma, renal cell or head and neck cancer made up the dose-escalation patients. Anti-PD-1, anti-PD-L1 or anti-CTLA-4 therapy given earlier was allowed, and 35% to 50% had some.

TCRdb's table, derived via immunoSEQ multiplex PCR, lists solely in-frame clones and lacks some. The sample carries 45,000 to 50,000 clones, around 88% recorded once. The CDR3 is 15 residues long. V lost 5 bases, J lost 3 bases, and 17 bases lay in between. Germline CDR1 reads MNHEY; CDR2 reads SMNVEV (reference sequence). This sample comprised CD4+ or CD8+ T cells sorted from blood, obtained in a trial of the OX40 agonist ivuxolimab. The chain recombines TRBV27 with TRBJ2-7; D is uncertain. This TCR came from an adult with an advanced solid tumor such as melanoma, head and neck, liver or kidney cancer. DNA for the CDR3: TGTGCCAGCAGTCACTCTGGGTCTTTGGGCTACGAGCAGTACTTC. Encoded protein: CASSHSGSLGYEQYF.